A single sample is the source of the 13 T cell receptor beta chains below, sequenced in a study of metastatic and nonmetastatic thyroid tumors. Prior to thyroid surgery, none of the patients had received any treatment. TCRdb called clones again from the PCR reads with MiXCR. This table has some 25,000 clones, around 15% appearing once. The material sequenced was blood. The receptors derive from a female donor with papillary thyroid cancer or a benign thyroid nodule (not recorded which). Some clones in this sample may be carry-over from other donors' samples.

This clone was seen many times. This chain connects TRBV4-1 to TRBJ1-4, with D possibly TRBD1 on 5 matching bases. V was clipped by 6 bases and J by 5 bases, with 19 bases between them. The CDR3 has 16 residues. The germline V gene encodes CDR1 MGHRA and CDR2 YSYEKL. The CDR3 bases are TGCGCCAGCAGACCATTGAAGGGACCGCTCAATGAAAAACTGTTTTTT. Protein product: CASRPLKGPLNEKLFF.

Ten or more counts support this clone. The V call is TRBV20-1, the J call TRBJ2-5, with 14 bases aligning to TRBD2. V gave up 6 bases and J gave up 5 bases; unmatched junction bases: 17. The CDR3 has 18 residues. Germline assignment: CDR1 DFQATT and CDR2 SNEGSKA (reference sequence). CDR3 sequence (DNA): TGCAGTGCCGCCGGAGGCGTTGGGACTAGCGGGAGAGGCGAGACCCAGTACTTC. Amino acids: CSAAGGVGTSGRGETQYF.

Ten or more counts support this clone. The gene calls are TRBV28 and TRBJ2-2; D not certain. V was pared by 4 bases and J by 7 bases, with 7 bases between. The germline gives CDR1 MDHEN, CDR2 SYDVKM. The CDR3 runs to 12 residues. The CDR3 sequence is CASSYYGGELFF. The CDR3 nucleotides read TGTGCCAGCAGTTATTACGGCGGGGAGCTGTTTTTT.

The rearrangement joins TRBV30 to TRBJ2-7, with 7 bases matching TRBD2. The CDR3 covers 13 residues. V shed 5 bases and J 0 bases; nucleotides not matched to a gene: 4. The V gene's germline CDR1 is GTSNPN and CDR2 SVGIG (reference sequence). The CDR3 here is CAWGGGSSYEQYF. CDR3 nucleotide sequence: TGTGCCTGGGGTGGCGGGAGCTCCTACGAGCAGTACTTC.

This clone was recorded at least ten times. The chain combines TRBV28 with TRBJ2-2, with 9 bases identical to TRBD1. There are 17 residues in the CDR3. With V trimmed by 5 bases and J by 6 bases, 13 bases remained unmatched. Germline V gives CDR1 MDHEN, CDR2 SYDVKM. CDR3 in amino acids: CASSDRDREFKAGELFF. DNA of the CDR3: TGTGCCAGCAGTGACCGGGACAGGGAATTTAAGGCCGGGGAGCTGTTTTTT.

This clone was recorded once. The chain employs TRBV6-5 and TRBJ2-5; 9 nucleotides agree with TRBD2. The CDR3 runs 16 residues. V shed 2 bases and J 2 bases; nucleotides not matched to a gene: 6. Germline V gene sequence: CDR1 MNHEY, CDR2 SVGAGI. In DNA form, the CDR3 reads TGTGCCAGCAGTTACCCGCTAGCGGGACTGCAAGAGACCCAGTACTTC. It is translated as CASSYPLAGLQETQYF.

This clone was seen repeatedly, ten times or more. The J gene is TRBJ2-4, the V gene TRBV29-1; TRBD1 matches 8 bases. CDR3 length equals 15 residues. Per germline, CDR1 SQVTM and CDR2 ANQGSEA. V gave up 0 bases and J gave up 4 bases; unmatched junction bases: 5. CDR3 bases: TGCAGCGTTGAAGATCGGAGGACAGGGAAAAACATTCAGTACTTC. Its protein is CSVEDRRTGKNIQYF.

This clone was detected ten times or more. The chain recombines TRBV10-2 with TRBJ2-7, with D possibly being TRBD2 (6 bases). Per the germline V gene, CDR1 is WSHSY and CDR2 is SAAADI. The CDR3 covers 14 residues. Trimming took 4 bases from V and 2 from J, leaving 12 bases between them. CDR3 DNA sequence: TGCGCCAGCAGTGTGGCGGGAAGGGCCTACGAGCAGTACTTC. Translated: CASSVAGRAYEQYF.

This clone was detected ten times or more. In DNA form, the CDR3 reads TGTGCCAGCAGCCCGCGACAGGGATCGGTCGAAAAACTGTTTTTT. Protein product: CASSPRQGSVEKLFF. The chain recombines TRBV11-2 with TRBJ1-4, with 7 positions matching TRBD1. This CDR3 comprises 15 residues. From germline, CDR1 is SGHAT and CDR2 FQNNGV. The trim removed 5 bases at V and 8 bases at J, leaving 11 bases unmatched.

This clone is medium-sized in the sample. The CDR3 nucleotides read TGTGCCAGCAGTCGAACAGGGAGTCAGCCCCAGCATTTT. Its translation is CASSRTGSQPQHF. The V and J genes are TRBV6-1 and TRBJ1-5; weak D call: TRBD1 (6 bases). Per the germline V gene, CDR1 is MNHNS and CDR2 is SASEGT. The CDR3 contains 13 residues. The V gene lost 5 bases and the J gene lost 6 bases, with 11 bases spanning the gap.

This clone came up once. CDR3 in DNA: TGCGCCAGCAGCTTGGAACTAGCGGTATGTGGAGAGCAGTACTTC. Residues: CASSLELAVCGEQYF. The chain links TRBV5-1 to TRBJ2-7; 8 positions match TRBD2. The CDR3 loop spans 15 amino acids. The V and J ends lost 0 bases and 7 bases, in that order; junction bases with no gene match: 9. The germline CDR1 and CDR2 sequences are SGHRS and YFSETQ.

This clone appeared many times. V gene TRBV10-3 combines with J gene TRBJ1-2; 10 bases line up with TRBD1. CDR1 ENHRY and CDR2 SYGVKD come from the germline V gene. The length of the CDR3 is 15 residues. The trim removed 1 base at V and 6 bases at J, leaving 5 bases unmatched. The CDR3 DNA is TGTGCCATCAGTGAGTTCGGGACAGGGGATAATGGCTACACCTTC. This gives the protein CAISEFGTGDNGYTF.

This clone was recorded a few times. J is TRBJ2-3 and V is TRBV27; 8 bases are shared with TRBD2. Per germline, CDR1 MNHEY and CDR2 SMNVEV (reference sequence). This CDR3 spans 17 amino acids. The V and J ends lost 5 bases and 4 bases, in that order; junction bases with no gene match: 14. The CDR3, as DNA: TGTGCCAGCAGTCCTACGGTTTGGCGGGAGGCGTCAGATACGCAGTATTTT. Residues: CASSPTVWREASDTQYF.